This TCR beta chain emerged from a study of Ad26.COV2.S vaccination and SARS-CoV-2 variants. Background on the study: In the COV1001 trial, the donor was in the Ad26.COV2.S arm. Regarding the study as a whole: It was reported that spike-specific CD8+ and CD4+ T cell responses were substantially broad after vaccination.

This CDR3 contains 11 residues. CDR1 is DFQATT and CDR2 is SNEGSKA in the germline V gene (reference sequence). Trimming shortened V by 3 bases and J by 8 bases, and 10 bases separated the two germline ends. As to this clone: Its target is not known.

Measured with immunoSEQ multiplex PCR; TCRdb has only the in-frame clones, and not every one. The table has 350,000 to 400,000 clones, approximately 91% seen once. Treatment given: 15 to 20 received Ad26.COV2.S at low or high dose, single or two shots; roughly five received placebo; per-sample allocation not given. The investigators took samples on day 63 after the first vaccine or placebo injection. The sequencing used peripheral blood, collected in a trial of Ad26.COV2.S vaccine versus placebo. The receptor was derived from a person aged 18 to 65 who received the Ad26.COV2.S COVID-19 vaccine or a placebo. V gene TRBV20-1 combines with J gene TRBJ1-2; D unresolved. The CDR3 DNA reads TGCAGTGCTAGCTTCGCGGGGGGCTACACCTTC. As protein: CSASFAGGYTF.